The sample holds a few counts of the clone carrying this T cell receptor (beta chain). The data were taken from a study of T cells in Graves' hyperthyroidism and ophthalmopathy. Study at large: Peripheral blood specimens were obtained at initial diagnosis, prior to any treatment.

Amplification yielded TCR beta CDR3 regions, with RNA transcripts as the source. An initial round of RT-PCR targeting the TCR CDR3 relied on the HTBI primer set. TCRdb fed the multiplex PCR reads into MiXCR, producing one record per CDR3 protein. The sample consists of about 360,000 distinct CDR3 sequences, about 18% of them appearing once. When ophthalmopathy did not progress within 18 months, Graves' hyperthyroidism was considered stable. Patients were aged 18 to 65, had disease duration under 2 months, and had newly diagnosed hyperthyroidism. Each 10 ml fresh peripheral blood draw supplied the PBMCs. Sample: blood. This sequence originates from a woman between 18 and 29 years old with Graves' hyperthyroidism.

CDR3 DNA sequence: TGTGCCAGCAGCTTATCCGGCCCCCTGTACTTC. This gives the protein CASSLSGPLYF. The rearrangement uses TRBV7-9 and TRBJ2-5; D not certain. V shed 2 bases and J shed 13 bases, with 11 bases lying between them. This CDR3 has 11 residues. Looked up from germline, CDR1 is SEHNR and CDR2 is FQNEAQ (reference sequence).